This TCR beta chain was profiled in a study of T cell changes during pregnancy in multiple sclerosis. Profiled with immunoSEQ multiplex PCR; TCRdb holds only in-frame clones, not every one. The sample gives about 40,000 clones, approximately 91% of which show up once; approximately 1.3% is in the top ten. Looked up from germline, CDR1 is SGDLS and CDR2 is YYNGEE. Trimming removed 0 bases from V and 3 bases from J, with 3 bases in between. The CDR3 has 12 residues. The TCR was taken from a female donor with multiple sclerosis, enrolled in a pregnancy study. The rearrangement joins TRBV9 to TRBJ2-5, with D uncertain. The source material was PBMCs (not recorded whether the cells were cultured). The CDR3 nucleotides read TGTGCCAGCAGCGTAGATGAAGAGACCCAGTACTTC. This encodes CASSVDEETQYF.